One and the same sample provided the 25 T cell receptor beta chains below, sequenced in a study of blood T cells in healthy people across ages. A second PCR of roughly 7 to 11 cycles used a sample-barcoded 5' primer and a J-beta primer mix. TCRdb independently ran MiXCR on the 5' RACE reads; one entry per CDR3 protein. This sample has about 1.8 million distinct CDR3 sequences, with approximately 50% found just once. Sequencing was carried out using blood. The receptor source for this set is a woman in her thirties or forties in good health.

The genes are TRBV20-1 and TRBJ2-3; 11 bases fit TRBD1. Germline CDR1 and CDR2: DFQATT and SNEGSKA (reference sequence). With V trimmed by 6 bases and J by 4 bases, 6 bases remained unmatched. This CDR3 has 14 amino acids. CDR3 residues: CSAGQGAAADTQYF. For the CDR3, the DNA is TGCAGTGCCGGACAGGGGGCTGCGGCAGATACGCAGTATTTT.

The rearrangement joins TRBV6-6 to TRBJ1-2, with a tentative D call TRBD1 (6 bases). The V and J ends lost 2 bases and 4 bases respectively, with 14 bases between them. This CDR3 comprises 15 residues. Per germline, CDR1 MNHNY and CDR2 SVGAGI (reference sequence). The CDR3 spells CASSYPTGIGYGYTF. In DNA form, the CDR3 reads TGTGCCAGCAGTTACCCGACAGGAATCGGCTATGGCTACACCTTC.

The CDR3 sequence is CATSRDRGASWNEQYF. In nucleotides, the CDR3 is TGTGCCACCAGCAGAGATAGGGGGGCGTCATGGAATGAGCAGTACTTC. The chain joins TRBV15 to TRBJ2-5; D is perhaps TRBD1 or TRBD2 (6 bases each). Germline V gives CDR1 LNHNV, CDR2 YYDKDF (reference sequence). The V end lost 0 bases, the J end lost 11 bases, and 22 bases lay between the germline ends. CDR3 length: 16 residues.

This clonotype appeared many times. CDR3 protein: CASSNGEVVETQYF. CDR3 nucleotides: TGCGCCAGCAGCAACGGAGAGGTGGTGGAGACCCAGTACTTC. V and J are TRBV5-1 and TRBJ2-5, with D hard to call. The CDR3 has 14 amino acids. V gave up 4 bases and J gave up 5 bases, with 15 bases separating them. Per germline, CDR1 SGHRS and CDR2 YFSETQ.

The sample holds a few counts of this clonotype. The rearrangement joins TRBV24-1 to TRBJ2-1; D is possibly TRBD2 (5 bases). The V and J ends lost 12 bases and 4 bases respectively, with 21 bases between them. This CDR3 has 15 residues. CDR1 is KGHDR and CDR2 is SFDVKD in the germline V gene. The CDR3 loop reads CAAAPSGNVYNEQFF. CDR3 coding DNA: TGTGCCGCAGCCCCCTCGGGGAACGTTTACAATGAGCAGTTCTTC.

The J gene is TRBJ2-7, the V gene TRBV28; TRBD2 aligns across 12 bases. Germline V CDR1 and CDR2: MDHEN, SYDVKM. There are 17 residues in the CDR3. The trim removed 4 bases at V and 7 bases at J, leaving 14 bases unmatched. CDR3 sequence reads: CASSSSGGASPYNEQYF. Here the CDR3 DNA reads TGTGCCAGCAGTTCTAGCGGGGGGGCATCTCCCTACAATGAGCAGTACTTC.

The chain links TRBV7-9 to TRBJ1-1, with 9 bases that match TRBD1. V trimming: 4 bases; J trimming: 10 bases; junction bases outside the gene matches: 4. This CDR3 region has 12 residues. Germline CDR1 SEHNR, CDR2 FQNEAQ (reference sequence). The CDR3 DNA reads TGTGCCAGCAGCTGGACAGGGGAAGTAGCTTTCTTT. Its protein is CASSWTGEVAFF. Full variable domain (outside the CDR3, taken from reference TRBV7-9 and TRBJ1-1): DTGVSQNPRHKITKRGQNVTFRCDPISEHNRLYWYRQTLGQGPEFLTYFQNEAQLEKSRLLSDRFSAERPKGSFSTLEIQRTEQGDSAMYLCASSWTGEVAFFGQGTRLTVV.

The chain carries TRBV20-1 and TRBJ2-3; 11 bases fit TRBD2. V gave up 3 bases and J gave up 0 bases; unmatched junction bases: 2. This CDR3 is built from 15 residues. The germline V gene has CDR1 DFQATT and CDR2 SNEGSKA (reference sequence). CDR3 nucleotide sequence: TGCAGTGCTAGTGTAGCGGGGGGGAGCACAGATACGCAGTATTTT. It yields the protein CSASVAGGSTDTQYF.

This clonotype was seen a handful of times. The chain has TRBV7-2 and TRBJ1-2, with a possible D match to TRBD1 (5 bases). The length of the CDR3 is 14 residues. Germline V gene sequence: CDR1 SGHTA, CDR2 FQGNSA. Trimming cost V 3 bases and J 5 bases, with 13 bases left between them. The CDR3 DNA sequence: TGTGCCAGCAGCTTGGGGACTTGGTCTTATGGCTACACCTTC. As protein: CASSLGTWSYGYTF.

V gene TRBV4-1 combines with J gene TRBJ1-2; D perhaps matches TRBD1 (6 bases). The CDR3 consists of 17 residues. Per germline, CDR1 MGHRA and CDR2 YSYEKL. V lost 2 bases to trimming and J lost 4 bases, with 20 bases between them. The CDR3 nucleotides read TGCGCCAGCAGCCAAAGAGAGACAGGCCCCACATCCTATGGCTACACCTTC. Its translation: CASSQRETGPTSYGYTF.

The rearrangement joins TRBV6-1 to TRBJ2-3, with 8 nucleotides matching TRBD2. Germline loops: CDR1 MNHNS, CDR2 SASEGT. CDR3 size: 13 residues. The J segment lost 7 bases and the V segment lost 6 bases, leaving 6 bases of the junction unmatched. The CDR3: CASRTGGLNTQYF. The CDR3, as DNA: TGTGCCAGCAGAACGGGGGGGTTGAATACGCAGTATTTT.

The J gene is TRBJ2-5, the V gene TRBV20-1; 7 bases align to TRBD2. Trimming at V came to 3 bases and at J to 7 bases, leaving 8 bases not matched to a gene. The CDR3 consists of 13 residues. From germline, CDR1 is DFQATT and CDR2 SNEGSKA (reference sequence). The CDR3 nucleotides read TGCAGTGCTAGGGGGGGGTCTCCGGGGACCCAGTACTTC. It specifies CSARGGSPGTQYF.

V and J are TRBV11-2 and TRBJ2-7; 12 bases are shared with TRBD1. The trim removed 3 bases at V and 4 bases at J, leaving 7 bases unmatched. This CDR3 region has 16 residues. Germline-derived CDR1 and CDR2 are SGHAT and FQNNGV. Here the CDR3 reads CASSLGTGGGFYEQYF. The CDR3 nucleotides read TGTGCCAGCAGCTTGGGGACAGGGGGCGGCTTTTACGAGCAGTACTTC.

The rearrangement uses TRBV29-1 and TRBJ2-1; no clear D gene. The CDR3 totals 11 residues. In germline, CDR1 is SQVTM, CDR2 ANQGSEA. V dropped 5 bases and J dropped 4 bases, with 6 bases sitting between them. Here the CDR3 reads CSVIRYNEQFF. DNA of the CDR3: TGCAGCGTTATCAGGTACAATGAGCAGTTCTTC.

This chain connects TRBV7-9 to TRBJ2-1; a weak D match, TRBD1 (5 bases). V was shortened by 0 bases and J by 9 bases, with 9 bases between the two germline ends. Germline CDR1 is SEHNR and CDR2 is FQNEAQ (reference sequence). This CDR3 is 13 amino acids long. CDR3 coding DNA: TGTGCCAGCAGCTTAGCGGAAGGGGCTGAGCAGTTCTTC. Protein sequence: CASSLAEGAEQFF.

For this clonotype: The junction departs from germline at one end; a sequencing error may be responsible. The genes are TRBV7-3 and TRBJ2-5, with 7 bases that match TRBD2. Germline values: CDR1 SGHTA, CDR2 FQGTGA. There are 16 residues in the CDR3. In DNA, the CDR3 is TGTGCCAGCAGCTTAGGGCGGGGAGGGTCCCAAAAGACCCAGTACTTC. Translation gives CASSLGRGGSQKTQYF.

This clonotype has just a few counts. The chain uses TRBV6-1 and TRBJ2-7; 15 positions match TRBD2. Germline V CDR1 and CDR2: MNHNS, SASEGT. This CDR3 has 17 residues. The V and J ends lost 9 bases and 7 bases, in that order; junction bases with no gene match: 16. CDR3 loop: CASTGTSGGMDYNEQYF. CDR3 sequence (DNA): TGTGCCAGTACCGGGACTAGCGGGGGGATGGACTACAATGAGCAGTACTTC.

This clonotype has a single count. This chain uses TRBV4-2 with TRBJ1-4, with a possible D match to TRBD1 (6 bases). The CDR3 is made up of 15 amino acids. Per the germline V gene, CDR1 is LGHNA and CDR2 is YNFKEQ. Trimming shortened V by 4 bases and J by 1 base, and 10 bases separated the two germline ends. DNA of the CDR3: TGTGCCAGCAGCCCCCCAGGGGAAACTAATGAAAAACTGTTTTTT. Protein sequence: CASSPPGETNEKLFF.

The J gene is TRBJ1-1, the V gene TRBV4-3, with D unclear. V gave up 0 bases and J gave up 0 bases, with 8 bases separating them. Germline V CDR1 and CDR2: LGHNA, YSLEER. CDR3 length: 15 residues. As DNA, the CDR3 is TGCGCCAGCAGCCAAGAAGGCCTGGTGAACACTGAAGCTTTCTTT. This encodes CASSQEGLVNTEAFF.

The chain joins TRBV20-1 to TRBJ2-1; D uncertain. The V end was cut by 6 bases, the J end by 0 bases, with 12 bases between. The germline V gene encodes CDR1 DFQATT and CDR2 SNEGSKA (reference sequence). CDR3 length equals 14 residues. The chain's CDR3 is CSAPDASSYNEQFF. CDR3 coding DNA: TGCAGTGCCCCGGACGCCAGCTCCTACAATGAGCAGTTCTTC.

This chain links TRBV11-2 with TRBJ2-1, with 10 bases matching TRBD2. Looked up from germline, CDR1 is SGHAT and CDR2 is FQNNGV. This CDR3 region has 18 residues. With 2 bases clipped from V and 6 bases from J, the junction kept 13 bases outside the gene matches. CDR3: CASSLSISKRGGRNEQFF. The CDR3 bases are TGTGCCAGCAGCTTATCGATCAGTAAGCGGGGGGGCCGCAATGAGCAGTTCTTC. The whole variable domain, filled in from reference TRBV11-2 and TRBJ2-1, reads EAGVAQSPRYKIIEKRQSVAFWCNPISGHATLYWYQQILGQGPKLLIQFQNNGVVDDSQLPKDRFSAERLKGVDSTLKIQPAKLEDSAVYLCASSLSISKRGGRNEQFFGPGTRLTVL.

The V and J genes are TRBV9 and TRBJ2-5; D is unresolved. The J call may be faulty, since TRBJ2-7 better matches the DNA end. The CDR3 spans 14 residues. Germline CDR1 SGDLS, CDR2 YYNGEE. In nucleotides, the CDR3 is TGTGCCAGCAGCTCCCGGACCGCCTCGGGCGAGCAGTACTTC. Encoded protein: CASSSRTASGEQYF.

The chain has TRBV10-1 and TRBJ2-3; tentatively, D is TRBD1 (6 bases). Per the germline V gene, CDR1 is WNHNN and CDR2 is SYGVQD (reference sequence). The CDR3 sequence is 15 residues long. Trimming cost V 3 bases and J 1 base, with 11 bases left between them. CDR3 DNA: TGCGCCAGCAGTGACGTGGGGGCAGGCACAGATACGCAGTATTTT. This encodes CASSDVGAGTDTQYF.

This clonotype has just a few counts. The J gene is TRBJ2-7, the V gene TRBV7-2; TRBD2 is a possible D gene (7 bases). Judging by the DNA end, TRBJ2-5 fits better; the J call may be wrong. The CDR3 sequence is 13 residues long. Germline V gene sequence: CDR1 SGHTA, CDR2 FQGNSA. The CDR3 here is CASSWGGPETQYF. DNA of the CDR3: TGTGCCAGCAGCTGGGGGGGGCCGGAGACCCAGTACTTC.

The CDR3 nucleotides read TGTGCCAGCAAAGGACAGGCCGTGGAGCATAATGAAAAACTGTTTTTT. It specifies CASKGQAVEHNEKLFF. The V call is TRBV5-6, the J call TRBJ1-4, with 7 bases that match TRBD1. Trimming took 6 bases from V and 4 from J; bases not matched to a gene: 12. Germline V gives CDR1 SGHDT, CDR2 YYEEEE. The CDR3 runs 16 residues. The full variable domain, its missing parts supplied by reference TRBV5-6 and TRBJ1-4, is DAGVTQSPTHLIKTRGQQVTLRCSPKSGHDTVSWYQQALGQGPQFIFQYYEEEERQRGNFPDRFSGHQFPNYSSELNVNALLLGDSALYLCASKGQAVEHNEKLFFGSGTQLSVL.